Included here is one T cell receptor beta chain sequence, with context. This specimen belongs to a study of shared clonotypes between healthy human individuals. The table came from immunoSEQ multiplex PCR; TCRdb's copy has only in-frame clones and leaves some out. The sample has millions of clones; 80% to 95% are singletons. CDR1 is WNHNN, CDR2 SYGVQD, per germline (reference sequence). CDR3 length equals 16 residues. J gave up 8 bases and V 5 bases, and 9 bases lay outside the gene matches. This chain uses TRBV10-1 with TRBJ2-3, with 14 bases identical to TRBD2. The sequencing input was naive CD4+ T cells from PBMCs. Subset specified: CD45RA+ positively selected. This sequence originates from a man aged 18 to 29 in good health. Some clones in this sample may be carry-over from other donors' samples. The CDR3: CASSQTSGRADSTQYF. In DNA, the CDR3 is TGCGCCAGCAGTCAGACTAGCGGGAGGGCCGATAGTACGCAGTATTTT.